The source of this T cell receptor (beta chain) is a study of T cells in Graves' hyperthyroidism and ophthalmopathy (dated by TCRdb to 2018 to 2020). Broadly, across the study: Peripheral blood samples were taken at the time of initial diagnosis, prior to any treatment. After sampling, hyperthyroidism patients received methimazole starting at 30 mg daily, and ophthalmopathy patients received high-dose intravenous methylprednisolone. In addition, the study compared T-cell repertoires in thyroid tissue and in blood from roughly 6 Graves' hyperthyroidism patients. The paper describes TCR Vbeta CDR3 sequencing of 135 peripheral blood samples, made up of under 50 ophthalmopathy patients, over 70 hyperthyroidism patients and some 17 progressor patients. For training and testing, the approximately 92 patients in the discovery cohort were randomly divided in a 7:3 ratio. An independent validation cohort of around 19 hyperthyroidism patients and 17 patients who later progressed to ophthalmopathy tested prospective prediction of ophthalmopathy. TCR V-J signatures able to tell the groups apart were searched for in a discovery cohort of about a hundred patients, of whom more than 40 had Graves' ophthalmopathy and 57 had stable Graves' hyperthyroidism.

Beyond this particular receptor, the publication reports: No statistical method was used to fix the sample size in advance, and group allocation was not hidden from the investigators. In validation, the model predicted progression to ophthalmopathy with approximately 70% sensitivity and approximately 78% specificity, a median of about six months before onset. Blood samples also contained most of the expanded thyroid clonotypes (frequency above 0.001), which suggests that blood repertoires may reflect thyroid immune responses. A 13 V-J signature model separated ophthalmopathy from stable hyperthyroidism, with around 88% sensitivity and 81.08% specificity in cross-validation and 80%/75% in testing.

This clonotype was recorded at least ten times. Its antigen is still unknown. Base qualities are not recorded, but no much larger clone differs from it by a single base. Graves' hyperthyroidism was defined as stable when no progression to ophthalmopathy occurred over 18 months of follow-up. Hyperthyroidism patients were newly diagnosed, with disease duration under 2 months, and aged 18 to 65 years. Any patient with an uncontrolled infection, another autoimmune disease, pregnancy or lactation was excluded. Diagnoses relied on clinical symptoms, serum thyroxine and TRAb, thyroid ultrasound and orbital computed tomography. PBMCs were isolated from 7.5 to 10 ml of fresh peripheral blood by Ficoll-Paque density gradient centrifugation. Total RNA was extracted with Trizol reagent, and quality was checked on an Agilent 2100 Bioanalyzer. Amplification of TCR beta CDR3 regions was carried out from RNA transcripts. The first round of RT-PCR for the TCR CDR3 was performed with the HTBI primer set and the Qiagen OneStep RT-PCR kit. The libraries were constructed in a second round of multiplex PCR and then size-selected and purified. Libraries were sequenced paired-end with 100 bp reads on an Illumina HiSeq2000. In the authors' own workflow: SOAPnuke was used to process the raw data, removing reads that contained adapters or uncalled bases, had a mean Phred below 15, or lacked an exact match to the constant primer or identifier. COPE v1.2.5 was used to merge the high-quality paired reads, and each unique nucleotide sequence was defined as a clonotype. MiTCR v1.1 was used to align clonotypes to the IMGT TRBV, TRBD and TRBJ reference segments. The analysis included only V-J combinations with a frequency above 0.0001, which together covered 99% to 99.2% of the repertoires. The TCS score was defined as F50 (clonal expansion) divided by E x V (chaos), with BLOSUM62-based TCRdist calculated between CDR3 peptides within each V-J. Welch's t-statistics and random forest reduced 514 V-J features to 13, which were used in a naive Bayes classifier (R e1071). TCRdb handled the public reads itself, with Q25 trimming in fastp and clone calling in MiXCR, and kept productive beta chains. One record per CDR3 amino acid sequence lists the most common genes and DNA. The V and J calls follow TCRdb's processing rather than the paper's. The sample profile shows under 550,000 distinct CDR3 sequences; 12% to 15% of them were found once. Roughly 4.8% of the sample is taken by the ten largest.

The V and J ends are trimmed by 2 bases and 2 bases, leaving 14 bases between them. CDR1 SGDLS and CDR2 YYNGEE were looked up in the germline V gene. The CDR3, from cysteine to phenylalanine, totals 15 residues. Only CDR3 DNA is held: 45 bases, read in frame from base 1. This clonotype was obtained from a woman between 18 and 29 years old with Graves' hyperthyroidism. The rearrangement combines TRBV9 with TRBJ2-7, with the D gene call left open. Sequencing was done on a sample of blood. CDR3 loop: CASSVGKGITYEQYF. The DNA is as follows: TGTGCCAGCAGCGTTGGAAAGGGTATCACCTACGAGCAGTACTTC.